This T cell receptor (beta chain) derives from a study of shared clonotypes between healthy human individuals. The data were produced by immunoSEQ multiplex PCR, yet TCRdb's version contains in-frame clones alone and is incomplete. The sample has a few hundred thousand clones, roughly three quarters seen once. Between the trimmed V and J ends, which lost 0 bases and 2 bases, there was a span of 11 bases. The length of the CDR3 is 15 residues. CDR1 and CDR2 (germline): SGHNT, YYREEE (reference sequence). Sequenced: PBMCs. The gene calls are TRBV5-4 and TRBJ2-5; D unresolved. This receptor was taken from a woman between 40 and 55 years old in good health. Some clones in this sample may be carry-over from other donors' samples. The CDR3 loop is CASSLGQRLQETQYF. CDR3 DNA sequence: TGTGCCAGCAGCTTGGGGCAGAGATTACAAGAGACCCAGTACTTC.